This T cell receptor (beta chain) was sequenced in a study of neurological immune-mediated disorders. TCRdb analysed the 5' RACE reads with MiXCR anew, one entry per CDR3 protein. Among fewer than 55,000 distinct CDR3 sequences listed, over 8% were seen once. CDR3 size: 16 residues. The ends lost 5 bases at V and 5 bases at J; junction bases unmatched: 15. CDR1 and CDR2 (germline): SGHTA, FQGNSA. The time point: longitudinal time-point 1 (baseline). Many counts were recorded for this clonotype. The sample taken for sequencing was PBMCs. The gene calls are TRBV7-2 and TRBJ2-7; 7 bases are a match to TRBD1. The source of this sequence is a woman in her 40s in good health. The CDR3 loop reads CASSQGVGTEGDEQYF. CDR3 DNA sequence: TGTGCCAGCAGCCAGGGGGTGGGGACAGAGGGTGACGAGCAGTACTTC.